Listed here is a single TCR beta chain. Its specificity is not known. This record comes from a study of OX40 agonist ivuxolimab in advanced cancers. As for the study in general: Patients got intravenous ivuxolimab at 0.01 to 10 mg/kg every 2 weeks. General study points: By week 6 at 0.1 to 3.0 mg/kg, blood CD4+ and CD8+ T cells had expanded clonally. Partial responders dosed at 0.1-3.0 mg/kg displayed clonal expansion ranking among the lowest.

Autoimmune disease history or systemic immunosuppression disqualified patients. Sequencing was performed with immunoSEQ multiplex PCR; in TCRdb, only in-frame clones are kept and a portion is missing. The table records roughly 70,000 clones, about 85% of them present only once. The CDR3 runs to 16 residues. After removal of 3 bases from V and 5 bases from J, the junction contained 5 bases not matched to a gene. Germline V gene sequence: CDR1 MNHEY, CDR2 SMNVEV (reference sequence). The source is an adult with an advanced solid tumor such as melanoma, head and neck, liver or kidney cancer. Sequenced material: CD4+ or CD8+ T cells sorted from blood, taken in a trial of the OX40 agonist ivuxolimab. The chain employs TRBV27 and TRBJ2-5; TRBD2 matches at 14 bases. Written as DNA, the CDR3 is TGTGCCAGCAGTTTTGGGACTAGCGGGAGTCGGGAGACCCAGTACTTC. Protein product: CASSFGTSGSRETQYF.